Following are 8 T cell receptor beta chains from one sample sequenced in a study of technical replicates of blood from several donors. Data came from immunoSEQ multiplex PCR; TCRdb stores just in-frame clones and leaves some out. In the table there are just over 95,000 clones, about 94% of which are singletons. The specimen was T cells isolated from PBMCs. These TCRs come from a human donor in good health.

This chain links TRBV25-1 with TRBJ2-2; D not certain. CDR1 and CDR2 (germline): MGHDK, SYGVNS. The ends were cut back, 5 bases at V and 2 bases at J, with 6 bases in the middle. The CDR3 is 13 amino acids. The CDR3 sequence: CASSPLNTGELFF. CDR3 sequence (DNA): TGTGCCAGCAGTCCCCTAAACACCGGGGAGCTGTTTTTT.

This clone was detected only once. The V gene is TRBV7-3, the J gene TRBJ2-1, with a possible D match to TRBD2 (6 bases). The V end was cut by 5 bases, the J end by 4 bases, with 18 bases between. CDR1 and CDR2 (germline): SGHTA, FQGTGA. The CDR3 is 16 residues long. This CDR3 is CASSRRWTIPYNEQFF. CDR3 nucleotide sequence: TGTGCCAGCAGCAGACGCTGGACTATACCTTACAATGAGCAGTTCTTC.

This CDR3 is CASSAGYTEAFF. The CDR3 DNA sequence: TGTGCCAGCAGTGCCGGTTACACTGAAGCTTTCTTT. The J gene is TRBJ1-1, the V gene TRBV27; D gene unclear. CDR3 length equals 12 residues. V dropped 5 bases and J dropped 3 bases, with 7 bases sitting between them. The germline CDR1 and CDR2 sequences are MNHEY and SMNVEV (reference sequence).

V and J are TRBV7-2 and TRBJ2-2; TRBD2 matches 7 bases. The CDR3 consists of 15 residues. The germline V gene has CDR1 SGHTA and CDR2 FQGNSA. V was pared by 4 bases and J by 3 bases, with 5 bases of the junction left unmatched. The DNA for the CDR3 is TGTGCCAGCAGCTCCCCAGCGGGATACACCGGGGAGCTGTTTTTT. It yields the protein CASSSPAGYTGELFF.

As concerns this clone: Other DNA sequences within the sample encode an identical CDR3. The chain carries TRBV15 and TRBJ2-1; TRBD2 agrees at 12 bases. The CDR3 sequence is 16 residues long. CDR1 and CDR2 from the germline V gene are LNHNV and YYDKDF (reference sequence). The trim removed 0 bases at V and 4 bases at J, leaving 1 base unmatched. The CDR3 spells CATSRDLAGGYNEQFF. CDR3 bases: TGTGCCACCAGCAGAGATCTAGCGGGGGGGTACAATGAGCAGTTCTTC.

CDR3 DNA sequence: TGTGCCAGCAGCGGAACTACATACAATGAGCAGTTCTTC. Translating gives CASSGTTYNEQFF. V and J are TRBV9 and TRBJ2-1; D gene ambiguous. V lost 3 bases and J lost 4, with 8 bases in between. The CDR3 totals 13 residues. CDR1 is SGDLS, CDR2 YYNGEE, per germline.

This clone appeared a single time. The chain carries TRBV6-5 and TRBJ1-2, with D possibly matching TRBD1 (6 bases). CDR1 and CDR2 (germline): MNHEY, SVGAGI. Trimming took 6 bases from V and 6 from J, leaving 17 bases between them. This CDR3 comprises 14 residues. The CDR3 DNA reads TGTGCCAGCAGACAAACATACAGGGACCATGGCTACACCTTC. Its translation: CASRQTYRDHGYTF.

This clone has a single count. CDR3 loop: CASSLAPIGGEQYF. The DNA of the CDR3 is TGTGCCAGCAGCTTGGCACCGATCGGGGGCGAGCAGTACTTC. The rearrangement uses TRBV5-6 and TRBJ2-7; maybe TRBD2 (6 bases). The CDR3 is 14 amino acids. The germline V gene has CDR1 SGHDT and CDR2 YYEEEE. V dropped 0 bases and J dropped 6 bases, with 13 bases sitting between them.